A single sample gave rise to the 4 T cell receptor beta chains below, sequenced in a study of blood T cells in healthy people across ages. Then a second PCR, running about 6 to 12 cycles, was carried out with a sample-barcoded 5' primer and a J-beta primer mix. TCRdb called the 5' RACE reads again in MiXCR, with one record for every CDR3 protein. This table holds fewer than 650,000 distinct CDR3 sequences, about a quarter found once. The sample was also reused in another study, on T cells of mothers and their children.

Sequenced sample: blood. These receptors came from a boy under 10 years old in good health.

V gene TRBV7-9 combines with J gene TRBJ2-1, with 9 bases fitting TRBD1. There are 18 residues in the CDR3. Losses at the gene ends were 5 bases for V and 5 bases for J; bases not matched to a gene: 16. Looked up from germline, CDR1 is SEHNR and CDR2 is FQNEAQ (reference sequence). The CDR3 coding sequence is TGTGCCAGCAGCGGATACAGCCTGACAGGGGGGGGGAACAATGAGCAGTTCTTC. It translates to CASSGYSLTGGGNNEQFF. The variable domain in full, completed from reference TRBV7-9 and TRBJ2-1, reads DTGVSQNPRHKITKRGQNVTFRCDPISEHNRLYWYRQTLGQGPEFLTYFQNEAQLEKSRLLSDRFSAERPKGSFSTLEIQRTEQGDSAMYLCASSGYSLTGGGNNEQFFGPGTRLTVL.

This chain uses TRBV30 with TRBJ2-7; D is perhaps TRBD2 (5 bases). This CDR3 has 16 residues. Germline V lookup: CDR1 GTSNPN, CDR2 SVGIG (reference sequence). V lost 3 bases to trimming and J lost 3 bases, with 21 bases between them. The CDR3 spells CAWSPPVGYRGYEQYF. In DNA form, the CDR3 reads TGTGCCTGGAGCCCCCCCGTGGGGTATCGGGGCTACGAGCAGTACTTC.

J is TRBJ1-2 and V is TRBV20-1; TRBD1 might be the D (6 bases). Trimming pared 7 bases from V and 4 bases from J, leaving 13 bases between. Germline lookup yields CDR1 DFQATT and CDR2 SNEGSKA (reference sequence). The CDR3 loop spans 12 amino acids. The DNA of the CDR3 is TGCAGTGTCGCGGGACAAACCTATGGCTACACCTTC. Translation: CSVAGQTYGYTF.

This clonotype was observed a handful of times. The genes are TRBV28 and TRBJ2-5; D remains ambiguous. The J call is doubtful: the DNA matches TRBJ2-1 better. This CDR3 has 12 residues. Germline V lookup: CDR1 MDHEN, CDR2 SYDVKM. The CDR3 reads CASSSWATEQFF. DNA of the CDR3: TGTGCCAGCAGTTCCTGGGCGACTGAGCAGTTCTTC.